Each of the 17 T cell receptor beta chains below was sequenced from the same sample in a study of T cell responses to AZD1222 COVID-19 vaccine. This table comes from immunoSEQ multiplex PCR, and its TCRdb copy is limited to in-frame clones, with some not included. The table records around 190,000 clones, over 80% of them present only once. Sample: peripheral blood, taken on day 0 of AZD1222 vaccination. These receptors were collected from an adult in good health.

This chain uses TRBV14 with TRBJ1-2; D gene unclear. The CDR3 sequence is 12 residues long. The germline gives CDR1 SGHDN, CDR2 FVKESK. Trimming removed 0 bases at V and 5 bases at J, with 4 bases between. CDR3 loop: CASSQEWYGYTF. As DNA, the CDR3 is TGTGCCAGCAGCCAAGAGTGGTATGGCTACACCTTC.

The chain recombines TRBV7-3 with TRBJ2-5; possibly TRBD1 or TRBD2 for D (6 bases each). This CDR3 region has 15 residues. The V and J ends lost 5 bases and 3 bases respectively, with 16 bases between them. Germline values: CDR1 SGHTA, CDR2 FQGTGA. The CDR3 DNA reads TGTGCCAGCAGCATCAACTCGGGGGCCAAAGAGACCCAGTACTTC. Encoded protein: CASSINSGAKETQYF.

This clone was seen just once. The chain couples TRBV28 to TRBJ1-5; TRBD1 might be the D (6 bases). V was cut by 4 bases and J by 0 bases, with 16 bases left in between. This CDR3 comprises 17 residues. Germline CDR1 MDHEN, CDR2 SYDVKM. The CDR3 reads CASSSPSTGYSNQPQHF. The CDR3 DNA is TGTGCCAGCAGTTCTCCTTCGACAGGCTATAGCAATCAGCCCCAGCATTTT.

This chain connects TRBV24-1 to TRBJ1-2, with D tentatively TRBD1 (5 bases). V was trimmed by 3 bases and J by 3 bases, leaving 13 bases between them. The CDR3 is made up of 15 amino acids. The germline gives CDR1 KGHDR, CDR2 SFDVKD. The CDR3 sequence: CATSDPGTADYGYTF. CDR3 nucleotides: TGTGCCACCAGTGATCCCGGGACGGCGGACTATGGCTACACCTTC.

This clone showed up just a few times. The V call is TRBV29-1, the J call TRBJ1-1; no reliable D call. Germline V gives CDR1 SQVTM, CDR2 ANQGSEA. Trimming shortened V by 6 bases and J by 0 bases, and 11 bases separated the two germline ends. The CDR3 has 13 residues. The CDR3 loop is CSVVSPLNTEAFF. DNA of the CDR3: TGCAGCGTCGTCTCCCCTTTGAACACTGAAGCTTTCTTT.

This clone has a single count. This chain uses TRBV6-5 with TRBJ2-1; 11 nucleotides match TRBD2. This CDR3 is built from 15 residues. With V trimmed by 6 bases and J by 5 bases, 6 bases remained unmatched. Germline CDR1 is MNHEY and CDR2 is SVGAGI. The CDR3 DNA reads as TGTGCCAGCAGGTCCGGGACTAGCGGAAACAATGAGCAGTTCTTC. The encoded protein is CASRSGTSGNNEQFF.

This sequence joins TRBV28 and TRBJ2-7; D gene ambiguous. V was cut by 8 bases and J by 2 bases, with 16 bases left in between. In germline, CDR1 is MDHEN, CDR2 SYDVKM. There are 14 residues in the CDR3. CDR3: CASAGRMPPYEQYF. The DNA for the CDR3 is TGTGCCAGCGCCGGACGCATGCCCCCCTACGAGCAGTACTTC. The entire variable domain, with the rest obtained from reference TRBV28 and TRBJ2-7, is as follows: DVKVTQSSRYLVKRTGEKVFLECVQDMDHENMFWYRQDPGLGLRLIYFSYDVKMKEKGDIPEGYSVSREKKERFSLILESASTNQTSMYLCASAGRMPPYEQYFGPGTRLTVT.

V gene TRBV7-2 combines with J gene TRBJ1-4, with 9 bases matching TRBD1. Germline CDR1 and CDR2: SGHTA and FQGNSA. The CDR3 loop spans 16 amino acids. V trimming: 4 bases; J trimming: 5 bases; junction bases outside the gene matches: 8. The CDR3 sequence is CASSYSKTGGNEKLFF. The CDR3 nucleotides are TGTGCCAGCAGCTACAGCAAGACAGGGGGAAATGAAAAACTGTTTTTT.

The chain has TRBV7-6 and TRBJ1-5; D may be TRBD1 (5 bases). This CDR3 has 17 residues. Trimming took off 1 base at V and 0 bases at J, with 13 bases between the two ends. The germline V gene has CDR1 SGHVS and CDR2 FNYEAQ. The CDR3 here is CASSLGRGINSNQPQHF. The CDR3 bases are TGTGCCAGCAGCTTAGGTAGGGGAATCAATAGCAATCAGCCCCAGCATTTT. Filled out from reference TRBV7-6 and TRBJ1-5, the complete variable domain reads GAGVSQSPRYKVTKRGQDVALRCDPISGHVSLYWYRQALGQGPEFLTYFNYEAQQDKSGLPNDRFSAERPEGSISTLTIQRTEQRDSAMYRCASSLGRGINSNQPQHFGDGTRLSIL.

This clone was observed a few times. The chain couples TRBV11-2 to TRBJ2-3; D not resolved. The CDR3 loop spans 13 amino acids. Germline V gene data show CDR1 as SGHAT and CDR2 as FQNNGV. Trimming took off 0 bases at V and 8 bases at J, with 9 bases between the two ends. The CDR3 loop is CASSLEEWGTQYF. DNA of the CDR3: TGTGCCAGCAGCTTAGAGGAGTGGGGTACGCAGTATTTT.

The rearrangement links TRBV19 to TRBJ1-5; no definite D call. Trimming removed 2 bases at V and 0 bases at J, with 8 bases between. The germline V gene has CDR1 LNHDA and CDR2 SQIVND (reference sequence). CDR3 length: 15 amino acids. The CDR3 region has the DNA TGTGCCAGTAGTATAAGGGCAGATAGCAATCAGCCCCAGCATTTT. Translating it yields CASSIRADSNQPQHF.

The chain combines TRBV11-2 with TRBJ2-3, with D perhaps TRBD1 (5 bases). The CDR3 spans 15 residues. Per the germline V gene, CDR1 is SGHAT and CDR2 is FQNNGV. V was shortened by 3 bases and J by 5 bases, with 15 bases between the two germline ends. This chain's CDR3 is CASSFGHEVRDTQYF. The CDR3 bases are TGTGCCAGCAGCTTCGGACACGAGGTTAGAGATACGCAGTATTTT.

The DNA of the CDR3 is TGTGCCAGGTTACTACAGGGGAACTATGGCTACACCTTC. Translation: CARLLQGNYGYTF. The V call is TRBV2, the J call TRBJ1-2; 7 positions agree with TRBD1. V shed 9 bases and J 2 bases; nucleotides not matched to a gene: 6. The CDR3 runs 13 residues. Germline V CDR1 and CDR2: SNHLY, FYNNEI. The variable domain in full, with the rest retrieved from reference TRBV2 and TRBJ1-2, is EPEVTQTPSHQVTQMGQEVILRCVPISNHLYFYWYRQILGQKVEFLVSFYNNEISEKSEIFDDQFSVERPDGSNFTLKIRSTKLEDSAMYFCARLLQGNYGYTFGSGTRLTVV.

The rearrangement uses TRBV24-1 and TRBJ2-2; 9 bases map to TRBD1. The CDR3 extends over 16 amino acids. CDR1 and CDR2 (germline): KGHDR, SFDVKD. With V trimmed by 3 bases and J by 6 bases, 7 bases remained unmatched. CDR3 nucleotides: TGTGCCACCAGTGATGTAGAAGGACAGGGGTCCGGGGAGCTGTTTTTT. As protein: CATSDVEGQGSGELFF.

The gene calls are TRBV5-4 and TRBJ1-5; the D gene is possibly TRBD1 (5 bases). The CDR3 consists of 16 residues. Trimming stripped 2 bases from V and 1 base from J, with 13 bases between. Germline V CDR1 and CDR2: SGHNT, YYREEE (reference sequence). The CDR3 sequence: CASSFGGRVSNQPQHF. The CDR3 nucleotides read TGTGCCAGCAGCTTCGGAGGCAGGGTGAGCAATCAGCCCCAGCATTTT.

This clone was seen only once. The J gene is TRBJ2-3, the V gene TRBV20-1; 7 bases fit TRBD2. V was pared by 3 bases and J by 2 bases, with 5 bases of the junction left unmatched. Germline CDR1 reads DFQATT; CDR2 reads SNEGSKA (reference sequence). There are 14 residues in the CDR3. For the CDR3, the DNA is TGCAGTGCTAGTTCTAGCGGCACCACAGATACGCAGTATTTT. Translating gives CSASSSGTTDTQYF.

The chain combines TRBV6-5 with TRBJ1-1, with D possibly being TRBD1 (6 bases). The length of the CDR3 is 14 residues. The ends were cut back, 4 bases at V and 4 bases at J, with 13 bases in the middle. Per germline, CDR1 MNHEY and CDR2 SVGAGI. CDR3 region: CASSSSGGGTEAFF. The CDR3 nucleotides are TGTGCCAGCAGTTCCTCGGGAGGGGGCACTGAAGCTTTCTTT.